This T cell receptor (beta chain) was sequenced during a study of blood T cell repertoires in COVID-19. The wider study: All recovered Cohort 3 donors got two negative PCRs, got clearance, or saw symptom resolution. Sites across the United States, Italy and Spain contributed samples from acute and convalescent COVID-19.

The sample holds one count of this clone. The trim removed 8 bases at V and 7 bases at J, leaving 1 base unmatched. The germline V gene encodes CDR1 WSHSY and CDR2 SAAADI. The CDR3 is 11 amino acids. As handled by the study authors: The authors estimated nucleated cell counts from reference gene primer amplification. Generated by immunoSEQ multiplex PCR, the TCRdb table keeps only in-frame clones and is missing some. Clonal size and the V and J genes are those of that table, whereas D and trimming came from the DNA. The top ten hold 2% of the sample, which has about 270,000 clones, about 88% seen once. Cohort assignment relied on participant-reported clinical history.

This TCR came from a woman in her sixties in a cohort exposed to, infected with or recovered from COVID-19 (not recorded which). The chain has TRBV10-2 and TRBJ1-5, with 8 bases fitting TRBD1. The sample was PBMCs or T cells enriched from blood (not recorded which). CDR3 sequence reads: CASGTGQPQHF. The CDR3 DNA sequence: TGCGCCAGCGGGACAGGCCAGCCCCAGCATTTT.